The text below deals with one TCR beta chain. This CDR3 has 12 residues. The V and J ends lost 1 base and 8 bases respectively, with 8 bases between them. The germline V gene has CDR1 SGHDN and CDR2 FVKESK. The data were obtained in a study of blood T cell repertoires in COVID-19. On the study more broadly: PBMCs, B-cell-depleted T cells, or T cells were the source of the cDNA or gDNA that made up the material.

Libraries were prepared by immunoSEQ multiplex PCR; TCRdb keeps only in-frame clonotypes and omits some of them. The sample carries about 200,000 clones, around 86% recorded once. V gene TRBV14 combines with J gene TRBJ1-2; unclear D gene. The sequence was obtained from a woman in her forties or fifties with COVID-19, enrolled during active disease. The material sequenced was peripheral blood. CDR3 residues: CASSQVTGGYTF. The CDR3 DNA reads as TGTGCCAGCAGCCAAGTGACGGGAGGCTACACCTTC. The whole variable domain, filled in from reference TRBV14 and TRBJ1-2, reads EAGVTQFPSHSVIEKGQTVTLRCDPISGHDNLYWYRRVMGKEIKFLLHFVKESKQDESGMPNNRFLAERTGGTYSTLKVQPAELEDSGVYFCASSQVTGGYTFGSGTRLTVV.